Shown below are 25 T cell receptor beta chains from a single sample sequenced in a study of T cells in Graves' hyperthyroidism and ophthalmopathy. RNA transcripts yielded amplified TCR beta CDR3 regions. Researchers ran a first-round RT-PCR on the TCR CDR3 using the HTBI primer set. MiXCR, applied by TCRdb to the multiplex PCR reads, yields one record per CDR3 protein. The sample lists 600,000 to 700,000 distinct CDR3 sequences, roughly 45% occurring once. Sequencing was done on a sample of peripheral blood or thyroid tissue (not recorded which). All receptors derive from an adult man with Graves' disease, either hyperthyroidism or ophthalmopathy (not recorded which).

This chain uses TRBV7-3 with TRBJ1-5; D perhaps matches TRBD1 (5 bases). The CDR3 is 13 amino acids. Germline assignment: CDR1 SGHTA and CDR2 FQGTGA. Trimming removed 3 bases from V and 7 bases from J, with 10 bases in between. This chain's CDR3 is CASSFSGAQPQHF. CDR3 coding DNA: TGTGCCAGCAGCTTTAGTGGGGCCCAGCCCCAGCATTTT.

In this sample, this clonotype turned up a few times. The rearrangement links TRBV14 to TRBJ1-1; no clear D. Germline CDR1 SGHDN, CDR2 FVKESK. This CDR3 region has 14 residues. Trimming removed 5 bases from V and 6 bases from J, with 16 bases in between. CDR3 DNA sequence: TGTGCCAGCAGCTCAATCAGACCCCTTCCTGAAGCTTTCTTT. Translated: CASSSIRPLPEAFF.

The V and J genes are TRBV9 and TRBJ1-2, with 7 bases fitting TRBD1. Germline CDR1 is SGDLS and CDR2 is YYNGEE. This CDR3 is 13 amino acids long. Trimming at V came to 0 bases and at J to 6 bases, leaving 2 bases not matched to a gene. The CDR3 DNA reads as TGTGCCAGCAGCGTAGAAACAGGGGATGGCTACACCTTC. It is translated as CASSVETGDGYTF.

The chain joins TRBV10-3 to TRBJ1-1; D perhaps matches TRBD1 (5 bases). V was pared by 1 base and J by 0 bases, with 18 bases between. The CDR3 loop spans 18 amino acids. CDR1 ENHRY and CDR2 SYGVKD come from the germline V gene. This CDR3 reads CAISELWDPKPMNTEAFF. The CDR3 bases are TGTGCCATCAGTGAGTTGTGGGACCCTAAACCCATGAACACTGAAGCTTTCTTT.

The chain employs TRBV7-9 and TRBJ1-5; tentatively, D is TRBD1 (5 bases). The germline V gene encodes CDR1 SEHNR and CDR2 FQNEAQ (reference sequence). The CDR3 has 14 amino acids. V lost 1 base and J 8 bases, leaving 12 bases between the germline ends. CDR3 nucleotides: TGTGCCAGCAGCTTAGGACAACCGGGGGAGCCCCAGCATTTT. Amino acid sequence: CASSLGQPGEPQHF.

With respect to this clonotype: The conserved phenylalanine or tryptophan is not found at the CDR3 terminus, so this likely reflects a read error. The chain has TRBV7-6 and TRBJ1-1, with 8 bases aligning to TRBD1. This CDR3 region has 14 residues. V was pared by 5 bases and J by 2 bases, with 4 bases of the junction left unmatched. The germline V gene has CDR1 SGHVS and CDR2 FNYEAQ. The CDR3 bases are TGTGCCAGCAGCATGACAGGGGCCAACACTGAAGCTTTCCTT. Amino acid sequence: CASSMTGANTEAFL.

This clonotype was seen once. The DNA of the CDR3 is TGTGCCAGCAGTGAAGCTACCGGGACAATGAACACTGAAGCTTTCTTT. It is translated as CASSEATGTMNTEAFF. This sequence joins TRBV2 and TRBJ1-1; a possible D gene is TRBD1 (6 bases). The V gene lost 0 bases and the J gene lost 0 bases, with 11 bases spanning the gap. This CDR3 has 16 residues. CDR1 is SNHLY, CDR2 FYNNEI, per germline.

The CDR3, as DNA: TGTGCCAGCAGCTTAGATACAGGGGCCAACTATGGCTACACCTTC. The encoded protein is CASSLDTGANYGYTF. The rearrangement joins TRBV7-8 to TRBJ1-2; the match to TRBD1 covers 7 bases. CDR1 and CDR2 from the germline V gene are SGHVS and FQNEAQ. Trimming removed 1 base from V and 2 bases from J; junction bases left unmatched: 4. The CDR3 consists of 15 residues.

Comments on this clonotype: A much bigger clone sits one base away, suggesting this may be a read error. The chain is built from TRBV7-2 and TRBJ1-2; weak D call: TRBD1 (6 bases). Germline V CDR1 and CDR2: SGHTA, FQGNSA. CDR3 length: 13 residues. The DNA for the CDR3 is TGTGCCTGCAGCAGGGGACGGAACTATGGCTACACCTTC. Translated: CACSRGRNYGYTF.

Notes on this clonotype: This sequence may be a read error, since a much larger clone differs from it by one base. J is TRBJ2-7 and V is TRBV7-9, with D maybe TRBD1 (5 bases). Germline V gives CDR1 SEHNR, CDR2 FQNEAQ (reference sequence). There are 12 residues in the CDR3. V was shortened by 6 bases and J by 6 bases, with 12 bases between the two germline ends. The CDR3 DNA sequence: TGTGCCAGCAGGTTAAAGGGGCCCGAGCAGTACTTC. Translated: CASRLKGPEQYF.

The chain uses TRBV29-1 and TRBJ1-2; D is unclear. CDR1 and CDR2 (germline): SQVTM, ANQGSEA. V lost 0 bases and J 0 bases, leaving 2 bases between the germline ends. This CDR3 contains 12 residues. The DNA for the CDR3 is TGCAGCGTTGAAGATACTAACTATGGCTACACCTTC. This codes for CSVEDTNYGYTF.

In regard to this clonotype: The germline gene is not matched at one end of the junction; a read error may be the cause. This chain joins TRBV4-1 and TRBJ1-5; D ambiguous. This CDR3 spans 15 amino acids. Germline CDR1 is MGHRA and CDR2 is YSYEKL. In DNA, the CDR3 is TGTGCCAGCAGCCACACTTTTGGGAGCAATCAGCCCCAGCATTTT. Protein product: CASSHTFGSNQPQHF.

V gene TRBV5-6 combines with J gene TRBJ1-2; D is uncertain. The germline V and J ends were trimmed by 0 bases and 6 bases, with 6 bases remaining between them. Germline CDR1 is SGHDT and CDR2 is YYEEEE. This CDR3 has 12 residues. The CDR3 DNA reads TGTGCCAGCAGCTTGGAGGCCGATGGCTACACCTTC. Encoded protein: CASSLEADGYTF.

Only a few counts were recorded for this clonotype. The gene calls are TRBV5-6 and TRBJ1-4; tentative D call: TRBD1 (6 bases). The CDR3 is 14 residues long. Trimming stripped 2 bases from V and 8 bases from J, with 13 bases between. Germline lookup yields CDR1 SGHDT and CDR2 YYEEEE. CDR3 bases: TGTGCCAGCAGCTTAGGACAGAGCGGGGAAAAACTGTTTTTT. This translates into CASSLGQSGEKLFF.

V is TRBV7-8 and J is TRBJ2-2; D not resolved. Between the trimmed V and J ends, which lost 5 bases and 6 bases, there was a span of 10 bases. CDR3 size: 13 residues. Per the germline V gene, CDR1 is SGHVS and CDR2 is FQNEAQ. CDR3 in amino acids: CASSLPTSGELFF. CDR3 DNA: TGTGCCAGCAGCCTACCCACATCCGGGGAGCTGTTTTTT.

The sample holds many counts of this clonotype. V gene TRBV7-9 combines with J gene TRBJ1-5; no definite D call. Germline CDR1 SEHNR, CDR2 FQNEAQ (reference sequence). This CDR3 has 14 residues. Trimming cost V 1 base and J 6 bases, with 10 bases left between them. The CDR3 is CASSLGGRAQPQHF. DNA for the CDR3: TGTGCCAGCAGCTTAGGAGGGAGGGCTCAGCCCCAGCATTTT. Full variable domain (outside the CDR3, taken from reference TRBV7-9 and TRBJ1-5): DTGVSQNPRHKITKRGQNVTFRCDPISEHNRLYWYRQTLGQGPEFLTYFQNEAQLEKSRLLSDRFSAERPKGSFSTLEIQRTEQGDSAMYLCASSLGGRAQPQHFGDGTRLSIL.

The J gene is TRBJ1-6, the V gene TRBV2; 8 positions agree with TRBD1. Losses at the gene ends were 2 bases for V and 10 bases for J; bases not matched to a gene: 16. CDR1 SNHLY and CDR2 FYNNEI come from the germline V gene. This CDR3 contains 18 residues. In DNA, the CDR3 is TGTGCCAGCAGTGAACCGAACCCGACAGGGGATCTAGAGTCACCCCTCCACTTT. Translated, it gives CASSEPNPTGDLESPLHF.

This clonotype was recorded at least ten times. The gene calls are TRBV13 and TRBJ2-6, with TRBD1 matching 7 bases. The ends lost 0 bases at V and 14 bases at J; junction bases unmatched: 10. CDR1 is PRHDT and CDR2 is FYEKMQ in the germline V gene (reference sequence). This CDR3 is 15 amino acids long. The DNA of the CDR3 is TGTGCCAGCAGCTTAGGCGTTGAGAGACAGGGAATCCTGACTTTC. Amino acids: CASSLGVERQGILTF.

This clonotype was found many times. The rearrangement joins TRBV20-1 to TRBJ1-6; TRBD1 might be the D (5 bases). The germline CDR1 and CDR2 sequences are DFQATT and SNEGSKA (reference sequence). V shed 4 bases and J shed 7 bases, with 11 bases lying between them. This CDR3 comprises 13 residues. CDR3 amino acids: CSAKGRANSPLHF. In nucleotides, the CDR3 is TGCAGTGCTAAGGGGAGGGCAAATTCACCCCTCCACTTT.

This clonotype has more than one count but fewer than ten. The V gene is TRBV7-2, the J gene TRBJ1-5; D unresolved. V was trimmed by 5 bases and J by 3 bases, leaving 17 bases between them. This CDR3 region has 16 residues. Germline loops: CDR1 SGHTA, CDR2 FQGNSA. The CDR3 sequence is CASSQVWTSDNQPQHF. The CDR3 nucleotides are TGTGCCAGCAGCCAAGTGTGGACTTCCGACAATCAGCCCCAGCATTTT.

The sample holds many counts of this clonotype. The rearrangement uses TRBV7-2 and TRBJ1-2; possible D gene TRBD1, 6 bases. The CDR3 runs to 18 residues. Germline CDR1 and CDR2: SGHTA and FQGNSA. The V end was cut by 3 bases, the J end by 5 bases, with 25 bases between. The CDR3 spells CASSFSVGGRAQGYGYTF. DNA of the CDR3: TGTGCCAGCAGCTTCTCCGTCGGGGGCAGGGCTCAGGGGTATGGCTACACCTTC.

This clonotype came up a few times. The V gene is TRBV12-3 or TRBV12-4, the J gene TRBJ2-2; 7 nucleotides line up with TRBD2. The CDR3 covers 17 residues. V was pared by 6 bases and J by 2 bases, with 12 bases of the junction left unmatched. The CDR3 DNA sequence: TGTGCCAGCAGCCCAGGAGGTCTAGCGGATAACACCGGGGAGCTGTTTTTT. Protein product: CASSPGGLADNTGELFF.

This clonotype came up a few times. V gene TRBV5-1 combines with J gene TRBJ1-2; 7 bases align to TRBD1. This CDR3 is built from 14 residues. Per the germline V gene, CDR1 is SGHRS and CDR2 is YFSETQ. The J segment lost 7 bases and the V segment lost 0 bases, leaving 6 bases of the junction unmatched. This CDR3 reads CASSLASDRLGYTF. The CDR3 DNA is TGCGCCAGCAGCTTGGCCTCGGACAGGCTTGGCTACACCTTC.

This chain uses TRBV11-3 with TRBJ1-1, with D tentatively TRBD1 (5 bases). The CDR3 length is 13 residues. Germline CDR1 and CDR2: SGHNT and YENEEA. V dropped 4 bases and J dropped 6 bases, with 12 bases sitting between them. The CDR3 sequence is CASSYGRDPEAFF. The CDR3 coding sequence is TGTGCCAGCAGCTATGGGAGGGACCCTGAAGCTTTCTTT.

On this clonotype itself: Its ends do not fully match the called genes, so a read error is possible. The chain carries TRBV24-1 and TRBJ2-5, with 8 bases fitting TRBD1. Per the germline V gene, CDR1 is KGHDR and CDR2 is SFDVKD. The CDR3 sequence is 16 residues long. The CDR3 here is CASSSLDRAYQETQYF. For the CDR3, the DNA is TGTGCCAGCAGTTCTTTGGACAGGGCGTACCAAGAGACCCAGTACTTC.